The 14 T cell receptor beta chains given below trace back to one sample, sequenced in a study of blood T cell repertoires in COVID-19. Clones were read by immunoSEQ multiplex PCR, and TCRdb kept only the in-frame ones, dropping some. This table has approximately 210,000 clones, 88% appearing once. Sample: PBMCs or T cells enriched from blood (not recorded which). These receptors all come from a woman between 50 and 59 years old with acute COVID-19.

Written as DNA, the CDR3 is TGTGCCAGCAGGACTGTTGACTATGGCTACACCTTC. It yields the protein CASRTVDYGYTF. This chain links TRBV27 with TRBJ1-2; no firm D call. From germline, CDR1 is MNHEY and CDR2 SMNVEV (reference sequence). The CDR3 sequence is 12 residues long. Trimming cost V 6 bases and J 3 bases, with 8 bases left between them.

The CDR3 DNA follows: TGTGCCAGCAGTCCCCACTCCAGCGGGAGGAGCTCCTACGAGCAGTACTTC. Its translation: CASSPHSSGRSSYEQYF. The chain links TRBV28 to TRBJ2-7, with TRBD2 identical over 9 bases. The CDR3 extends over 17 amino acids. The germline V gene has CDR1 MDHEN and CDR2 SYDVKM. The junction had 11 bases not matched to a gene; V was cut back by 5 bases and J by 0 bases.

The gene calls are TRBV27 and TRBJ2-1; 8 nucleotides agree with TRBD1. Germline-derived CDR1 and CDR2 are MNHEY and SMNVEV (reference sequence). V was clipped by 6 bases and J by 8 bases; unmatched bases: 6. The CDR3 runs 13 residues. CDR3 sequence reads: CASRQGARDEQFF. As DNA, the CDR3 is TGTGCCAGCAGGCAGGGGGCTAGAGATGAGCAGTTCTTC.

V usage is TRBV9 and J usage is TRBJ1-6; D is possibly TRBD1 (5 bases). Trimming took 0 bases from V and 10 from J, leaving 11 bases between them. In germline, CDR1 is SGDLS, CDR2 YYNGEE. The CDR3 loop spans 14 amino acids. The CDR3 loop reads CASSVDGGNSPLHF. For the CDR3, the DNA is TGTGCCAGCAGCGTAGATGGGGGGAACTCACCCCTCCACTTT.

The chain has TRBV5-6 and TRBJ1-3; TRBD1 matches 7 bases. The CDR3 runs to 16 residues. V shed 0 bases and J 3 bases; nucleotides not matched to a gene: 6. CDR1 SGHDT and CDR2 YYEEEE come from the germline V gene. CDR3: CASSLGQGLFGNTIYF. As DNA, the CDR3 is TGTGCCAGCAGCTTGGGACAGGGTCTTTTTGGAAACACCATATATTTT.

The chain has TRBV7-2 and TRBJ1-3; D might be TRBD1 (5 bases). The CDR3 runs to 19 residues. V lost 3 bases, J lost 0 bases, and 21 bases lay in between. CDR1 SGHTA and CDR2 FQGNSA come from the germline V gene. DNA of the CDR3: TGTGCCAGCAGCTTGTTGGGAACTGTCGGGGGTGACTCTGGAAACACCATATATTTT. It is translated as CASSLLGTVGGDSGNTIYF.

The chain uses TRBV15 and TRBJ1-6, with 11 bases matching TRBD1. The CDR3 has 16 residues. Germline CDR1 and CDR2: LNHNV and YYDKDF (reference sequence). V trimming: 2 bases; J trimming: 9 bases; junction bases outside the gene matches: 6. CDR3 coding DNA: TGTGCCACCAGCAGATCTGGGACAGGGGGGGGTTCACCCCTCCACTTT. Translation gives CATSRSGTGGGSPLHF.

The chain is built from TRBV20-1 and TRBJ2-5; possibly TRBD2 for D (5 bases). Germline CDR1 DFQATT, CDR2 SNEGSKA (reference sequence). The CDR3 runs 11 residues. CDR3 coding DNA: TGCAGCCAGGACTACCAAGAGACCCAGTACTTC. Translation gives CSQDYQETQYF.

CDR3 sequence reads: CASSYSRTSEAFF. CDR3 DNA sequence: TGTGCCAGCAGTTACTCGAGGACTTCTGAAGCTTTCTTT. The V call is TRBV6-5, the J call TRBJ1-1, with D hard to call. Deletions cut 0 bases from V and 6 bases from J, with 8 bases between. CDR1 is MNHEY, CDR2 SVGAGI, per germline. This CDR3 spans 13 amino acids.

The genes are TRBV30 and TRBJ2-2; TRBD1 aligns across 7 bases. With V trimmed by 4 bases and J by 0 bases, 2 bases remained unmatched. Germline-derived CDR1 and CDR2 are GTSNPN and SVGIG (reference sequence). CDR3 length: 14 amino acids. The CDR3 DNA reads as TGTGCCTGGATGACAGGGACGAACACCGGGGAGCTGTTTTTT. Its protein is CAWMTGTNTGELFF.

V and J are TRBV3-1 (or the pseudogene TRBV3-2) and TRBJ2-3; 9 nucleotides match TRBD1. Trimming cost V 0 bases and J 2 bases; bases outside gene matches: 3. The CDR3 sequence is 16 residues long. Germline CDR1 is LGHDT and CDR2 is YNNKEL (reference sequence). CDR3: CASSQDRTGATDTQYF. The CDR3 bases are TGTGCCAGCAGCCAAGATCGGACAGGGGCCACAGATACGCAGTATTTT.

The chain employs TRBV7-2 and TRBJ1-2, with D possibly matching TRBD1 (6 bases). In germline, CDR1 is SGHTA, CDR2 FQGNSA. The CDR3 totals 15 residues. Trimming removed 2 bases from V and 4 bases from J, with 14 bases in between. CDR3 sequence: CASSLKSGAGYGYTF. The CDR3 DNA sequence: TGTGCCAGCAGCTTAAAATCAGGGGCCGGCTATGGCTACACCTTC.

This chain joins TRBV28 and TRBJ2-1, with TRBD2 matching over 9 bases. Trimming took 5 bases from V and 6 from J; bases not matched to a gene: 8. This CDR3 spans 15 amino acids. Germline CDR1 MDHEN, CDR2 SYDVKM. DNA for the CDR3: TGTGCCAGCAGTGATAGCGGGAGAGGGGTCAATGAGCAGTTCTTC. This gives the protein CASSDSGRGVNEQFF.

This clone was seen a single time. The chain has TRBV4-1 and TRBJ1-1; D uncertain. The CDR3 loop spans 17 amino acids. With 1 base removed from V and 8 bases from J, the gap between germline ends came to 23 bases. From germline, CDR1 is MGHRA and CDR2 YSYEKL. CDR3: CASSQASQREVRWEAFF. The CDR3 coding sequence is TGCGCCAGCAGCCAAGCAAGCCAGAGGGAGGTCAGGTGGGAAGCTTTCTTT.